This record concerns one T cell receptor (beta chain) sequence. Its recognized antigen is unknown. The sample holds no much larger clone one base away, and base qualities are not on file. High-throughput TCR beta sequencing profiled peripheral blood CD8+ and CD4+ T cells from healthy donors, Susac syndrome patients and multiple sclerosis patients. The multiple sclerosis controls were treatment-naive patients whose relapsing-remitting disease, either stable or active, fulfilled the revised McDonald criteria. Bulk CD8+ and CD4+ T cells were purified magnetically by negative isolation, whereas CD8+ TEMRA cells were enriched by FACS. Blood was collected in EDTA tubes and processed within 24 hours, with PBMCs isolated through density gradient centrifugation. PBMCs intended for TCR sequencing were frozen in liquid nitrogen and were later thawed in a 37 degrees C water bath. A purity of at least 90% was achieved for sorted or isolated CD4+, CD8+ and CD8+ TEMRA cells.

This entry is derived from a study of CD8 T cells in Susac syndrome (dated 2019 in TCRdb). Background on the whole study: Repertoire sequencing was used to test whether CD8+ T cell activation and differentiation in Susac syndrome was antigen driven. What the study reported, not specific to this receptor: The TCR sequencing and HLA analysis was acknowledged to have included a relatively small number of individuals.

V and J are truncated by 9 bases and 0 bases respectively, leaving an intervening sequence of 17 bases. CDR1 and CDR2 are drawn from the germline V gene: KGHDR, SFDVKD. The cysteine opens and the phenylalanine closes a CDR3 of 17 amino acids. Only the CDR3 DNA stays, 51 bases, in frame from base 1. RNA was extracted with the RNeasy kit and roughly 0.45 to 1 ug was reverse transcribed using random hexamers. The immunoSEQ multiplex PCR assay, which covers 54 Vbeta and 13 Jbeta segments, was used to amplify TCR beta CDR3 regions. PCR amplification bias was corrected using a synthetic template baseline for primer optimization and computational correction. The published analysis was carried out like this. Only productive sequences were kept, with reads annotated to V, D and J genes according to IMGT and analyzed in immunoSEQ Analyzer. To calculate clonality, Shannon entropy was normalized by log2 of the number of productive unique sequences and then subtracted from one. For each patient and control, public and private clones were evaluated within the 100 most prevalent clones. Clones were defined as Susac-specific if absent from the healthy and MS cohorts, from more than 900 published viral clones and from other ImmuneACCESS disease sequences. TCRdb ran its own pipeline on the public reads, namely fastp trimming at Q25 and MiXCR clone calling, and kept in-frame beta chains. Each entry merges the rows of one CDR3 protein and shows their most common DNA and genes. The authors' filters were not applied to this entry. The sample contains fewer than 350,000 distinct CDR3 sequences, just over 90% of them found a single time. Clones ranked in the top ten supply less than 0.08% of the sample.

Sequencing was done on a sample of CD4+ T cells from PBMCs. The sequence links TRBV24-1 to TRBJ2-6; a tentative D call is TRBD2 (6 bases match). The sequence derives from a human donor with multiple sclerosis. The CDR3 protein is CATLFRPGSSGANVLTF. The nucleotide sequence reads TGTGCCACCCTGTTTCGCCCCGGGAGCTCTGGGGCCAACGTCCTGACTTTC.